What follows is one TCR beta chain and its context. These data come from a study of identical twins. The CDR3 loop spans 15 amino acids. V was trimmed by 0 bases and J by 6 bases, leaving 12 bases between them. Germline CDR1 reads LGHDT; CDR2 reads YNNKEL (reference sequence). cDNA carried unique molecular identifiers, and a universal primer site was added by template switching. Using its own MiXCR run on the 5' RACE reads, TCRdb lists one record per CDR3 protein. Counted here are about 220,000 distinct CDR3 sequences, about 6.7% occurring once; the ten biggest clones make up about 14%. The same data also went into a second study, on T cells expressing NK-cell markers. As that study records: Sorted T-cell subsets CD3+CD56+NKG2C+, CD3+CD56+NKG2C- and CD3+CD56-NKG2C+ were TCR beta-sequenced. These same clonotypes (in several donors) also led the CD3+CD56-NKG2C+ fraction.

Material: CD8+ T cells sorted from blood. The V and J genes are TRBV3-1 and TRBJ2-1, with a possible D match to TRBD2 (6 bases). The source of this sequence is a woman aged 18-30 years in good health. The CDR3 DNA follows: TGTGCCAGCAGCCAAGATAGCCTAGCGCGCAATGAGCAGTTCTTC. It specifies CASSQDSLARNEQFF.